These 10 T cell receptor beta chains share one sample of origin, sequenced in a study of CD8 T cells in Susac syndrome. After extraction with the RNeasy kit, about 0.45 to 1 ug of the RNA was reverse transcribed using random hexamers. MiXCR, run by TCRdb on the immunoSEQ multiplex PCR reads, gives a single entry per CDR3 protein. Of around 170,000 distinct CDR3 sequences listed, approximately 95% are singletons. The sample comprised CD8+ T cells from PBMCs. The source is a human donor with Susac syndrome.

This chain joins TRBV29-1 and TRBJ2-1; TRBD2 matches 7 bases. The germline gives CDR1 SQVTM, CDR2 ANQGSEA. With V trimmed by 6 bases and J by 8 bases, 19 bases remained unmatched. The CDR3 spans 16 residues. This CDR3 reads CSVDPRDISGMDEQFF. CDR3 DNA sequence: TGCAGCGTCGACCCCCGCGATATAAGCGGGATGGATGAGCAGTTCTTC.

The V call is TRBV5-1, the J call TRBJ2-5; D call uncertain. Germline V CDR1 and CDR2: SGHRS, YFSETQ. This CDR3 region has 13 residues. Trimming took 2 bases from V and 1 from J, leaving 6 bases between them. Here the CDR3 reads CASSFDTQETQYF. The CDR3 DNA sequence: TGCGCCAGCAGCTTTGACACCCAAGAGACCCAGTACTTC. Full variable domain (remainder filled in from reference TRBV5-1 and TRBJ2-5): KAGVTQTPRYLIKTRGQQVTLSCSPISGHRSVSWYQQTPGQGLQFLFEYFSETQRNKGNFPGRFSGRQFSNSRSEMNVSTLELGDSALYLCASSFDTQETQYFGPGTRLLVL.

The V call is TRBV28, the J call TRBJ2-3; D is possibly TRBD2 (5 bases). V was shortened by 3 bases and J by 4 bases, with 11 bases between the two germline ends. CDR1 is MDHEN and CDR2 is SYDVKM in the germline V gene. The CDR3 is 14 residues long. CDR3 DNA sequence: TGTGCCAGCAGTTTGGGAGCCAGCCCAGATACGCAGTATTTT. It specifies CASSLGASPDTQYF.

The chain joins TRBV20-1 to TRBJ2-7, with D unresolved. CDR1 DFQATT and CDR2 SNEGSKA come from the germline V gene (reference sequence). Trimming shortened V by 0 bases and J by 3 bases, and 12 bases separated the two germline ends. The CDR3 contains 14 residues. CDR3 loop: CSARDGLASYEQYF. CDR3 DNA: TGCAGTGCTAGAGATGGATTGGCTAGCTACGAGCAGTACTTC.

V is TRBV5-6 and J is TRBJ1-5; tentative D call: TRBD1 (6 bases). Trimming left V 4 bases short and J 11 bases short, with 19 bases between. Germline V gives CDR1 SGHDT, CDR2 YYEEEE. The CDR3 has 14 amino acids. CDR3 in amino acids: CASSGGGGTVAQHF. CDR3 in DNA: TGTGCCAGCAGCGGGGGAGGGGGAACGGTGGCCCAGCATTTT.

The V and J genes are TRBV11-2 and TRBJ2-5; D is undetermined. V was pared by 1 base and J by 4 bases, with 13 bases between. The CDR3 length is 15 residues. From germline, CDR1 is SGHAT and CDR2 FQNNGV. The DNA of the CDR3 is TGTGCCAGCAGCTTAGGAGGCGGAGCTGTAGAGACCCAGTACTTC. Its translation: CASSLGGGAVETQYF. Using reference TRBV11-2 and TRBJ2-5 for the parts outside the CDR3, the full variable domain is EAGVAQSPRYKIIEKRQSVAFWCNPISGHATLYWYQQILGQGPKLLIQFQNNGVVDDSQLPKDRFSAERLKGVDSTLKIQPAKLEDSAVYLCASSLGGGAVETQYFGPGTRLLVL.

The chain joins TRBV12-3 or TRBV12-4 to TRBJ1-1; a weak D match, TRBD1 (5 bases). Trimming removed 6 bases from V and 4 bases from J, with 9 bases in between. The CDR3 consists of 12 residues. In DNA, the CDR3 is TGTGCCAGCAGCAGGGACGCCACTGAAGCTTTCTTT. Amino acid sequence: CASSRDATEAFF.

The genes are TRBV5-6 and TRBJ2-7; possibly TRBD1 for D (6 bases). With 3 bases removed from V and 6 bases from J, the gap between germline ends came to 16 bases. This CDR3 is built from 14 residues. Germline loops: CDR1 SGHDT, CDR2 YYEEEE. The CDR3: CASSSKSTGPEQYF. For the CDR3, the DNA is TGTGCCAGCAGCTCGAAATCGACAGGACCCGAGCAGTACTTC.

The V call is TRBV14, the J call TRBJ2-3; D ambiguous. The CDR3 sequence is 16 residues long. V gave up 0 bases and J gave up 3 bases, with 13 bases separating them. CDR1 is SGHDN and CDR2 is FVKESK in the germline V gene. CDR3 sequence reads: CASSQDSREWTDTQYF. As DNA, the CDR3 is TGTGCCAGCAGCCAAGATTCGAGAGAATGGACAGATACGCAGTATTTT.

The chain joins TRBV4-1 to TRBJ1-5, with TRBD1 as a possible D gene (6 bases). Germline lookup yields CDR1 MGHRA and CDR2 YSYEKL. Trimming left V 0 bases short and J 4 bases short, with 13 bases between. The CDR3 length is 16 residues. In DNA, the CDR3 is TGCGCCAGCAGCCAAGATTTTTGGGGGGCAAATCAGCCCCAGCATTTT. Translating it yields CASSQDFWGANQPQHF.